Listed below are T cell receptor beta chains from one sample, sequenced in a study of blood T cell repertoires in COVID-19. The table came from immunoSEQ multiplex PCR; TCRdb's copy has only in-frame clones and leaves some out. The sample lists 150,000 to 200,000 clones; 75% to 90% were seen once. Sequencing was performed on PBMCs or T cells enriched from blood (not recorded which). Source of these receptors: a woman in her fifties or sixties who had recovered from COVID-19. The CDR3 runs from the conserved cysteine through the conserved F or W. The D gene is left open where the match is weak. The listing skips clone size in some rows; elsewhere it reads once, few, many or a size class.

v_call: TRBV7-8; d_call: TRBD1; j_call: TRBJ2-5; clone_size: -; cdr3_aa: CASSSQQGSEETQYF; cdr3_nt: TGTGCCAGCAGCTCCCAACAGGGGAGCGAAGAGACCCAGTACTTC
v_call: TRBV2; d_call: -; j_call: TRBJ1-2; clone_size: -; cdr3_aa: CASSLRKADLGYTF; cdr3_nt: TGTGCCAGCAGTTTACGCAAGGCCGACTTAGGCTACACCTTC
v_call: TRBV3-1/TRBV3-2; d_call: -; j_call: TRBJ1-2; clone_size: -; cdr3_aa: CASSQVGYGYTF; cdr3_nt: TGTGCCAGCAGCCAAGTCGGCTATGGCTACACCTTC
v_call: TRBV6-1; d_call: -; j_call: TRBJ2-4; clone_size: -; cdr3_aa: CASSEPTEPLAKNIQYF; cdr3_nt: TGTGCCAGCAGTGAACCGACTGAGCCCTTAGCCAAAAACATTCAGTACTTC
v_call: TRBV27; d_call: TRBD1; j_call: TRBJ2-7; clone_size: -; cdr3_aa: CASSSPGQGLYEQYF; cdr3_nt: TGTGCCAGCAGTTCCCCGGGACAGGGGCTCTACGAGCAGTACTTC
v_call: TRBV7-2; d_call: -; j_call: TRBJ2-3; clone_size: -; cdr3_aa: CASSLGQGNTDTQYF; cdr3_nt: TGTGCCAGCAGCTTGGGACAAGGGAACACAGATACGCAGTATTTT
v_call: TRBV30; d_call: -; j_call: TRBJ2-7; clone_size: -; cdr3_aa: CAWKSSREFSSYEQYF; cdr3_nt: TGTGCCTGGAAATCATCCCGGGAATTCAGCTCCTACGAGCAGTACTTC
v_call: TRBV29-1; d_call: -; j_call: TRBJ1-2; clone_size: few; cdr3_aa: CSVVPILGGHYGYTF; cdr3_nt: TGCAGCGTTGTCCCCATTCTTGGAGGACACTATGGCTACACCTTC
v_call: TRBV5-1; d_call: TRBD1; j_call: TRBJ2-5; clone_size: -; cdr3_aa: CASSTGTAETQYF; cdr3_nt: TGCGCCAGCAGCACGGGGACAGCCGAGACCCAGTACTTC
v_call: TRBV12-3/TRBV12-4; d_call: -; j_call: TRBJ2-1; clone_size: -; cdr3_aa: CASSLDRYNEQFF; cdr3_nt: TGTGCCAGCAGTTTAGACCGGTACAATGAGCAGTTCTTC
v_call: TRBV18; d_call: -; j_call: TRBJ2-2; clone_size: -; cdr3_aa: CASSPSLTGELFF; cdr3_nt: TGTGCCAGCTCACCAAGCCTCACCGGGGAGCTGTTTTTT